This T cell receptor (beta chain) is drawn from a study of OX40 agonist ivuxolimab in advanced cancers. Germline loops: CDR1 SGHTA, CDR2 FQGNSA. V was clipped by 5 bases and J by 3 bases; unmatched bases: 4. This CDR3 spans 15 amino acids. TCRdb keeps only in-frame clones here, not all; method: immunoSEQ multiplex PCR. Among 72,000 or so clones listed, around nine tenths were seen once. This clonotype was obtained from an adult with an advanced solid tumor such as melanoma, head and neck, liver or kidney cancer. The sequencing used CD4+ or CD8+ T cells sorted from blood, collected in a trial of the OX40 agonist ivuxolimab. This chain joins TRBV7-2 and TRBJ2-5; 12 bases fit TRBD2. The CDR3 DNA is TGTGCCAGCAGCCGGACTAGCGGGAATAAAGAGACCCAGTACTTC. This encodes CASSRTSGNKETQYF. Full variable domain (missing parts from reference TRBV7-2 and TRBJ2-5): GAGVSQSPSNKVTEKGKDVELRCDPISGHTALYWYRQSLGQGLEFLIYFQGNSAPDKSGLPSDRFSAERTGGSVSTLTIQRTQQEDSAVYLCASSRTSGNKETQYFGPGTRLLVL.